The 10 T cell receptor beta chains presented below share a single source sample, sequenced in a study of T-cell memory formation after mild COVID-19. TCRdb re-analysed the 5' RACE reads in MiXCR, keeping a single row per CDR3 protein. The table includes over 500,000 distinct CDR3 sequences, roughly 17% detected once. The sequenced material came from PBMCs or a T cell subset sorted from them (not recorded which). The receptors stem from an adult woman who had mild COVID-19 (a few samples of this study predate the infection). Cell type and time point are not known.

This clonotype was counted between two and nine times. The genes are TRBV2 and TRBJ2-2; 13 bases are shared with TRBD2. V gave up 6 bases and J gave up 6 bases; unmatched junction bases: 4. Looked up from germline, CDR1 is SNHLY and CDR2 is FYNNEI. This CDR3 region has 15 residues. The CDR3 sequence is CASRPGLAGSGELFF. CDR3 in DNA: TGTGCCAGCAGGCCGGGACTAGCGGGATCCGGGGAGCTGTTTTTT. Combining the CDR3 with reference TRBV2 and TRBJ2-2 gives the whole variable domain EPEVTQTPSHQVTQMGQEVILRCVPISNHLYFYWYRQILGQKVEFLVSFYNNEISEKSEIFDDQFSVERPDGSNFTLKIRSTKLEDSAMYFCASRPGLAGSGELFFGEGSRLTVL.

This clonotype has a handful of counts. The chain joins TRBV20-1 to TRBJ2-7; 9 bases are a match to TRBD2. V lost 7 bases, J lost 4 bases, and 11 bases stayed unmatched. The CDR3 extends over 14 amino acids. CDR1 DFQATT and CDR2 SNEGSKA come from the germline V gene (reference sequence). The CDR3 coding sequence is TGCAGTGTCAGCGATCTAGCGGGGAGGTACGAGCAGTACTTC. This translates into CSVSDLAGRYEQYF.

This clonotype has more than one count but fewer than ten. CDR3 sequence reads: CASSLEGQPNYGYTF. The CDR3 DNA sequence: TGCGCCAGCAGCTTGGAAGGACAGCCTAACTATGGCTACACCTTC. The genes are TRBV5-1 and TRBJ1-2; weak D call: TRBD1 (6 bases). The V gene lost 0 bases and the J gene lost 0 bases, with 9 bases spanning the gap. Looked up from germline, CDR1 is SGHRS and CDR2 is YFSETQ. The CDR3 spans 15 residues.

In this sample, this clonotype turned up many times. The gene calls are TRBV7-6 and TRBJ2-7, with 8 bases that match TRBD2. In germline, CDR1 is SGHVS, CDR2 FNYEAQ. This CDR3 is 15 amino acids long. V dropped 5 bases and J dropped 5; count of bases not matched to a gene: 11. CDR3 DNA sequence: TGTGCCAGCAGCGTTAGCGGGGCGCTGGGGGACGAGCAGTACTTC. This gives the protein CASSVSGALGDEQYF.

This chain links TRBV18 with TRBJ1-2; D might be TRBD1 (5 bases). Trimming stripped 0 bases from V and 4 bases from J, with 9 bases between. CDR3 length: 14 residues. The germline V gene has CDR1 KGHSH and CDR2 LQKENI. CDR3 sequence reads: CASSPPGHPYGYTF. The CDR3 bases are TGTGCCAGCTCACCACCGGGGCACCCCTATGGCTACACCTTC.

This clonotype came up a few times. The chain carries TRBV7-8 and TRBJ1-2; 7 bases are a match to TRBD1. Germline V gene data show CDR1 as SGHVS and CDR2 as FQNEAQ. The CDR3 is made up of 15 amino acids. The V gene end was trimmed by 3 bases and the J gene end by 5 bases; junction bases not matched to a gene: 9. The CDR3 here is CASSFQTGSGYGYTF. CDR3 bases: TGTGCCAGCAGCTTTCAGACAGGGAGTGGGTATGGCTACACCTTC.

This clonotype was recorded many times. The genes are TRBV7-9 and TRBJ2-3; D remains unclear. Germline assignment: CDR1 SEHNR and CDR2 FQNEAQ (reference sequence). Trimming cost V 6 bases and J 0 bases, with 13 bases left between them. This CDR3 is 15 amino acids long. The chain's CDR3 is CASRSGGASTDTQYF. The CDR3 nucleotides read TGTGCCAGCAGATCTGGCGGAGCTAGCACAGATACGCAGTATTTT.

The CDR3 region is CASSGGREVSEAFF. The CDR3 region has the DNA TGTGCCAGCAGCGGGGGAAGAGAGGTTTCTGAAGCTTTCTTT. The chain uses TRBV7-3 and TRBJ1-1, with D perhaps matching TRBD1 (5 bases). Germline V lookup: CDR1 SGHTA, CDR2 FQGTGA. The CDR3 is 14 residues long. With 5 bases removed from V and 6 bases from J, the gap between germline ends came to 16 bases.

The V gene is TRBV7-6, the J gene TRBJ1-2, with D unclear. CDR1 and CDR2 (germline): SGHVS, FNYEAQ. V was cut by 6 bases and J by 8 bases, with 10 bases left in between. CDR3 length equals 11 residues. The CDR3 region has the DNA TGTGCCAGCAGAGGCGACAAGGGCTACACCTTC. Translated: CASRGDKGYTF.

The chain is built from TRBV5-1 and TRBJ2-7; 7 bases align to TRBD1. Germline CDR1 reads SGHRS; CDR2 reads YFSETQ. V was pared by 4 bases and J by 4 bases, with 5 bases of the junction left unmatched. The CDR3 has 13 amino acids. This chain's CDR3 is CASSTRGSYEQYF. The CDR3 DNA sequence: TGCGCCAGCAGCACCAGGGGGTCGTACGAGCAGTACTTC.